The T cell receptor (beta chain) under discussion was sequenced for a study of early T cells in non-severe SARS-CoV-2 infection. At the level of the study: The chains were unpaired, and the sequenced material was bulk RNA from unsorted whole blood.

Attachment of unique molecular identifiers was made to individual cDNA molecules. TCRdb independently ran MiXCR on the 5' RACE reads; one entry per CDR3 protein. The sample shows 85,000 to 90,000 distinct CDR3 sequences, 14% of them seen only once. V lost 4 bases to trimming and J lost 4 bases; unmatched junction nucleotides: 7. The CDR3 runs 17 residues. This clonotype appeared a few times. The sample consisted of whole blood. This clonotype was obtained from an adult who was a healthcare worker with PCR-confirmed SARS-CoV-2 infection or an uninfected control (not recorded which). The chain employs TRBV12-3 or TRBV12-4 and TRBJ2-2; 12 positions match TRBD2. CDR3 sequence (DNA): TGTGCCAGCAGTTCCCCCCTAGCGGGGGGGCTCACCGGGGAGCTGTTTTTT. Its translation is CASSSPLAGGLTGELFF.